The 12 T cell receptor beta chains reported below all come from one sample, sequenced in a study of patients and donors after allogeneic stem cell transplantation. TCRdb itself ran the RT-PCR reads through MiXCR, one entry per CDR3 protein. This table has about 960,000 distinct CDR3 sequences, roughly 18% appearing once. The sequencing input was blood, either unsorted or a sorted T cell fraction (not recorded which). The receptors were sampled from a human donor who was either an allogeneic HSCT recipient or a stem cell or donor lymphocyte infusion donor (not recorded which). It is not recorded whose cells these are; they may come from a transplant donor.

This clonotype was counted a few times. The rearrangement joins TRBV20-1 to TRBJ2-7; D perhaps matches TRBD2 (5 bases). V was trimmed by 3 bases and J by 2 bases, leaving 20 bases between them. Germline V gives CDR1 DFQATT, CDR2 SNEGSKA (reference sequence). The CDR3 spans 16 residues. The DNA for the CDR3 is TGCAGTGCTAGTTTAGTTTCGGTGAGGGCCCCCTACGAGCAGTACTTC. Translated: CSASLVSVRAPYEQYF.

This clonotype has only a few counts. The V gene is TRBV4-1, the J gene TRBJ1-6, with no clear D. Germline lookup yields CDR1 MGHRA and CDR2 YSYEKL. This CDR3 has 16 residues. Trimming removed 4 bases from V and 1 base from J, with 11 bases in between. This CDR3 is CASSPYWSSYNSPLHF. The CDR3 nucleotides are TGCGCCAGCAGCCCTTATTGGAGTTCCTATAATTCACCCCTCCACTTT.

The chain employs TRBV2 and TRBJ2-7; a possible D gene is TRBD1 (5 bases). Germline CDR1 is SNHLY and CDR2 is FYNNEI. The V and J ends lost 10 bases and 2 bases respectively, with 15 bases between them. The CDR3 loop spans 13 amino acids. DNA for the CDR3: TGTGCCATCAAAACGGACATACCCTACGAGCAGTACTTC. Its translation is CAIKTDIPYEQYF.

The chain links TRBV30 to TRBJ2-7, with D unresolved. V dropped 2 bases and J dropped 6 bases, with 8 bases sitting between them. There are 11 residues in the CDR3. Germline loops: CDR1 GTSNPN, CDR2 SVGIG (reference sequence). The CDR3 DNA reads TGTGCCTGGAGTAGAATCGGCGAGCAGTACTTC. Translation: CAWSRIGEQYF.

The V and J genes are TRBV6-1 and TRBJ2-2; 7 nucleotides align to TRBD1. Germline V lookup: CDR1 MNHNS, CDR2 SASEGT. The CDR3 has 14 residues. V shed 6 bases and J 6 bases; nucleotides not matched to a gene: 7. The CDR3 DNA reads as TGTGCCAGCAGCAAGGACAGGACCGCCGGGGAGCTGTTTTTT. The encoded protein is CASSKDRTAGELFF.

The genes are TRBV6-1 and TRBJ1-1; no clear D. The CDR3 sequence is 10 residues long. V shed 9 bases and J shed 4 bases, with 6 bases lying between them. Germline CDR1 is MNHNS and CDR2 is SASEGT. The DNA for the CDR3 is TGTGCCAGTTGGAGCACTGAAGCTTTCTTT. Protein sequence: CASWSTEAFF.

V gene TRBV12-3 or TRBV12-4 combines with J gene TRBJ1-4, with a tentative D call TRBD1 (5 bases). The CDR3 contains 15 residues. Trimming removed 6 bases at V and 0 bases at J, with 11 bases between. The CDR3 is CASSPTVATNEKLFF. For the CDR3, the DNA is TGTGCCAGCAGCCCGACAGTCGCAACTAATGAAAAACTGTTTTTT.

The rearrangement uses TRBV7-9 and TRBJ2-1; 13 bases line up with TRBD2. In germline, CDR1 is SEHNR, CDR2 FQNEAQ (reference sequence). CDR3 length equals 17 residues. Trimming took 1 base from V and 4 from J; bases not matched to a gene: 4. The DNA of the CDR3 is TGTGCCAGCAGCTTAGGACTAGCGGGGGGCTTATACAATGAGCAGTTCTTC. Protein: CASSLGLAGGLYNEQFF.

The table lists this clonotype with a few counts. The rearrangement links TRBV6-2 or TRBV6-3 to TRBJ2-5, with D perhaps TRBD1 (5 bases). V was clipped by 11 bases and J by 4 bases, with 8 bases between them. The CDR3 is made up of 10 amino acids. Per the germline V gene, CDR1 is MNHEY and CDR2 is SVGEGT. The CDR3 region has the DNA TGTGCCCCGCAGGGAGAGACCCAGTACTTC. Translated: CAPQGETQYF.

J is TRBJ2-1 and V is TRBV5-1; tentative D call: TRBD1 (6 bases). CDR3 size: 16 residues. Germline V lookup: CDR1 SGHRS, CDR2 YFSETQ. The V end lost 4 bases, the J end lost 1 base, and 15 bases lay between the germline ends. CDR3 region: CASSPLGQISYNEQFF. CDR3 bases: TGCGCCAGCAGCCCCTTAGGACAGATATCCTACAATGAGCAGTTCTTC.

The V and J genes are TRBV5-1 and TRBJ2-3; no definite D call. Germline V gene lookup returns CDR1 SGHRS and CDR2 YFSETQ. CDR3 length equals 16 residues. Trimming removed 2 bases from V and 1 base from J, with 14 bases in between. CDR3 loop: CASSLNIDSRTDTQYF. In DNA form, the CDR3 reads TGCGCCAGCAGCTTAAATATAGACTCCCGCACAGATACGCAGTATTTT. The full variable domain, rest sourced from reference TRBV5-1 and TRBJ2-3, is KAGVTQTPRYLIKTRGQQVTLSCSPISGHRSVSWYQQTPGQGLQFLFEYFSETQRNKGNFPGRFSGRQFSNSRSEMNVSTLELGDSALYLCASSLNIDSRTDTQYFGPGTRLTVL.

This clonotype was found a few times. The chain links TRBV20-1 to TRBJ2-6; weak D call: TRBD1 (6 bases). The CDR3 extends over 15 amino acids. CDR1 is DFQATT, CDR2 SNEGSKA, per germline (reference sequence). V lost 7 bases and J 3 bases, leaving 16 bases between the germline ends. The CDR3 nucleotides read TGCAGTGGAATACCACAGGGCAGTGGGGCCAACGTCCTGACTTTC. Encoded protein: CSGIPQGSGANVLTF.